Following are 31 T cell receptor beta chains from one sample sequenced in a study of T cells in Graves' hyperthyroidism and ophthalmopathy. TCR beta CDR3 region amplification was performed from RNA transcripts. In the first-round RT-PCR of the TCR CDR3, the HTBI primer set was used. Via MiXCR, TCRdb re-called the multiplex PCR reads, giving one row per CDR3 protein. The sample yields under 400,000 distinct CDR3 sequences, around a sixth seen once. The material sequenced was blood. Receptors were obtained from a woman between 35 and 50 years old with Graves' ophthalmopathy.

The CDR3 DNA sequence: TGTGCCAGCAGTGTAGCCGGCGAGCAGTACTTC. This codes for CASSVAGEQYF. The rearrangement uses TRBV6-1 and TRBJ2-7; D is ambiguous. CDR3 size: 11 residues. The germline V gene encodes CDR1 MNHNS and CDR2 SASEGT. V was pared by 4 bases and J by 6 bases, with 7 bases between.

This clonotype has only a few counts. The gene calls are TRBV11-2 and TRBJ2-4; D is undetermined. Germline CDR1 SGHAT, CDR2 FQNNGV. V lost 5 bases, J lost 1 base, and 15 bases lay in between. The CDR3 has 16 amino acids. The CDR3 loop is CASSPGRRSAKNIQYF. CDR3 sequence (DNA): TGTGCCAGCAGCCCCGGACGGAGATCGGCCAAAAACATTCAGTACTTC.

CDR3 in amino acids: CASNRQGSLSGANVLTF. The CDR3 DNA is TGTGCCAGCAACCGGCAGGGTAGCTTGTCTGGGGCCAACGTCCTGACTTTC. V gene TRBV28 combines with J gene TRBJ2-6, with D tentatively TRBD1 (5 bases). The length of the CDR3 is 17 residues. The germline gives CDR1 MDHEN, CDR2 SYDVKM. V was shortened by 7 bases and J by 1 base, with 17 bases between the two germline ends.

In this sample, this clonotype turned up many times. The gene calls are TRBV19 and TRBJ1-1; D is uncertain. This CDR3 is built from 16 residues. The germline V gene has CDR1 LNHDA and CDR2 SQIVND (reference sequence). With 5 bases removed from V and 4 bases from J, the gap between germline ends came to 20 bases. The DNA of the CDR3 is TGTGCCAGTAGTTTAGGACGGAACGCTTGGGGCACTGAAGCTTTCTTT. Protein: CASSLGRNAWGTEAFF.

This clonotype was counted ten times or more. The rearrangement uses TRBV24-1 and TRBJ2-7; D gene uncertain. CDR1 is KGHDR and CDR2 is SFDVKD in the germline V gene. This CDR3 comprises 14 residues. Trimming stripped 9 bases from V and 5 bases from J, with 19 bases between. The CDR3 bases are TGTGCCACCCCACGGAACGACGCGAGGAACGAGCAGTACTTC. Amino acids: CATPRNDARNEQYF.

A single count supports this clonotype. The chain has TRBV28 and TRBJ1-6; D ambiguous. CDR1 and CDR2 (germline): MDHEN, SYDVKM. This CDR3 spans 18 amino acids. V was cut by 5 bases and J by 1 base, with 18 bases left in between. This CDR3 is CASSQLDGLESYNSPLHF. The DNA for the CDR3 is TGTGCCAGCAGTCAGCTAGACGGGTTAGAATCCTATAATTCACCCCTCCACTTT. The full variable domain, with the rest looked up from reference TRBV28 and TRBJ1-6, is DVKVTQSSRYLVKRTGEKVFLECVQDMDHENMFWYRQDPGLGLRLIYFSYDVKMKEKGDIPEGYSVSREKKERFSLILESASTNQTSMYLCASSQLDGLESYNSPLHFGNGTRLTVT.

The chain links TRBV27 to TRBJ1-6; weak D call: TRBD1 (6 bases). V was clipped by 3 bases and J by 7 bases, with 10 bases between them. CDR1 and CDR2 from the germline V gene are MNHEY and SMNVEV (reference sequence). This CDR3 has 14 residues. CDR3 sequence reads: CASSLPGTNSPLHF. The CDR3 DNA follows: TGTGCCAGCAGTTTGCCCGGGACAAATTCACCCCTCCACTTT.

This clonotype was observed many times. This chain uses TRBV11-2 with TRBJ2-7; 8 nucleotides align to TRBD2. Germline lookup yields CDR1 SGHAT and CDR2 FQNNGV. The V and J ends lost 4 bases and 4 bases, in that order; junction bases with no gene match: 9. This CDR3 has 15 residues. The CDR3 sequence: CASSSGSGIPYEQYF. The CDR3 nucleotides are TGTGCCAGCAGCTCTGGTAGCGGGATACCGTACGAGCAGTACTTC.

There are many counts of this clonotype. This rearrangement joins TRBV5-4 to TRBJ1-1, with TRBD1 as a possible D gene (5 bases). Between the trimmed V and J ends, which lost 0 bases and 10 bases, there was a span of 10 bases. CDR1 SGHNT and CDR2 YYREEE come from the germline V gene (reference sequence). The CDR3 covers 12 residues. DNA for the CDR3: TGTGCCAGCAGCTTGGGGGGGGTCCCAGCTTTCTTT. It codes for CASSLGGVPAFF.

Ten or more counts support this clonotype. The CDR3 nucleotides are TGCGCCAGCGTGGTGGGGTGCTCTGGGGCCAACGTCCTGACTTTC. Translating it yields CASVVGCSGANVLTF. The gene calls are TRBV10-1 and TRBJ2-6, with D unclear. Trimming cost V 8 bases and J 0 bases, with 11 bases left between them. Germline V gene data show CDR1 as WNHNN and CDR2 as SYGVQD (reference sequence). The CDR3 consists of 15 residues.

This clonotype was seen at least ten times. V is TRBV29-1 and J is TRBJ2-7; D not certain. V was clipped by 5 bases and J by 0 bases, with 11 bases between them. Germline CDR1 SQVTM, CDR2 ANQGSEA. The CDR3 spans 13 residues. This CDR3 is CSVSEVNSYEQYF. In DNA, the CDR3 is TGCAGCGTTTCTGAGGTGAACTCCTACGAGCAGTACTTC.

The chain uses TRBV28 and TRBJ1-1; TRBD1 agrees at 7 bases. Germline CDR1 MDHEN, CDR2 SYDVKM. The CDR3 is made up of 15 amino acids. V shed 4 bases, J shed 2 bases, and the junction held 7 bases outside the gene matches. In DNA form, the CDR3 reads TGTGCCAGCAGTTCCCTTGGGGACAGCAACACTGAAGCTTTCTTT. Encoded protein: CASSSLGDSNTEAFF.

Comment on this clonotype: Relative to the germline gene, one junction end is altered; a read error may explain this. The CDR3 DNA reads as TGTGCCAGCAGCTCAGGGGGCCTCCGGGGGGCAAAAGTTGATGGAGCCAAAAACGTTCAGTACTTC. Encoded protein: CASSSGGLRGAKVDGAKNVQYF. This chain joins TRBV7-1 and TRBJ2-4; D may be TRBD2 (7 bases). TRBV7-1 falls under the ORF class, with uncertain function. The CDR3 covers 22 residues.

This clonotype turned up a few times. The gene calls are TRBV12-3 or TRBV12-4 and TRBJ1-2; 9 bases are a match to TRBD1. This CDR3 has 15 residues. Trimming cost V 4 bases and J 7 bases; bases outside gene matches: 10. This chain's CDR3 is CASSSSGTGQLGYTF. The CDR3 DNA is TGTGCCAGCAGTTCGTCCGGGACAGGGCAACTTGGCTACACCTTC.

Many counts were recorded for this clonotype. This may be a read error, as it is one base from a much larger clone. This chain links TRBV6-4 with TRBJ1-5, with TRBD1 matching over 11 bases. CDR1 and CDR2 (germline): MRHNA, SNTAGT. CDR3 size: 17 residues. V was pared by 8 bases and J by 5 bases, with 14 bases of the junction left unmatched. This CDR3 reads CASGGDRGKGSHQPQHF. CDR3 in DNA: TGTGCCAGCGGGGGGGACAGGGGGAAAGGGAGTCATCAGCCCCAGCATTTT.

This clonotype showed up many times. This chain joins TRBV6-1 and TRBJ1-2; possibly TRBD1 for D (6 bases). With 6 bases removed from V and 5 bases from J, the gap between germline ends came to 13 bases. Germline CDR1 reads MNHNS; CDR2 reads SASEGT. The CDR3 has 13 amino acids. CDR3 bases: TGTGCCAGCAGACTAGGGGGTCCATATGGCTACACCTTC. Translating gives CASRLGGPYGYTF.

Ten or more counts support this clonotype. The chain employs TRBV6-5 and TRBJ1-2; unclear D gene. This CDR3 has 14 amino acids. Germline V CDR1 and CDR2: MNHEY, SVGAGI. The ends were cut back, 0 bases at V and 2 bases at J, with 7 bases in the middle. The CDR3 nucleotides are TGTGCCAGCAGTTACTCGGAAGCCAACTATGGCTACACCTTC. As protein: CASSYSEANYGYTF.

The V and J genes are TRBV12-3 or TRBV12-4 and TRBJ2-2; 8 nucleotides agree with TRBD1. Losses at the gene ends were 11 bases for V and 5 bases for J; bases not matched to a gene: 7. This CDR3 is 13 amino acids long. The chain's CDR3 is CACGQGITGELFF. The CDR3, as DNA: TGTGCCTGCGGACAGGGAATAACCGGGGAGCTGTTTTTT.

This chain joins TRBV7-9 and TRBJ1-2; D call uncertain. Germline-derived CDR1 and CDR2 are SEHNR and FQNEAQ (reference sequence). The CDR3 extends over 15 amino acids. Trimming left V 4 bases short and J 4 bases short, with 16 bases between. CDR3 sequence reads: CASSSSPGTFYGYTF. The CDR3 nucleotides are TGTGCCAGCAGCTCGAGTCCGGGAACCTTCTATGGCTACACCTTC. The complete variable domain, with remaining parts taken from reference TRBV7-9 and TRBJ1-2, reads DTGVSQNPRHKITKRGQNVTFRCDPISEHNRLYWYRQTLGQGPEFLTYFQNEAQLEKSRLLSDRFSAERPKGSFSTLEIQRTEQGDSAMYLCASSSSPGTFYGYTFGSGTRLTVV.

V and J are TRBV6-1 and TRBJ1-2; D ambiguous. Trimming removed 6 bases at V and 4 bases at J, with 12 bases between. CDR1 is MNHNS, CDR2 SASEGT, per germline. CDR3 size: 13 residues. CDR3 sequence reads: CASRELQAYGYTF. The CDR3 nucleotides are TGTGCCAGCAGGGAACTGCAAGCCTATGGCTACACCTTC.

This clonotype was found many times. One end of the junction does not line up with germline, which may come from a read error. The chain carries TRBV7-2 and TRBJ2-5; 10 bases map to TRBD2. Germline V gene data show CDR1 as SGHTA and CDR2 as FQGNSA. The CDR3 has 14 residues. The CDR3 region has the DNA TGTGCCAGCAGCCTAGCGGGAGCCCAAGAGACCCAGTACTTC. It translates to CASSLAGAQETQYF.

This clonotype was seen ten or more times. The rearrangement uses TRBV9 and TRBJ2-3; no reliable D call. Germline V lookup: CDR1 SGDLS, CDR2 YYNGEE. V lost 3 bases and J lost 4, with 12 bases in between. The CDR3 covers 14 residues. CDR3 loop: CASSASGVADTQYF. The CDR3 region has the DNA TGTGCCAGCAGCGCAAGTGGGGTAGCAGATACGCAGTATTTT.

This clonotype was counted at least ten times. The rearrangement uses TRBV20-1 and TRBJ1-1; D call uncertain. Germline loops: CDR1 DFQATT, CDR2 SNEGSKA (reference sequence). Trimming stripped 3 bases from V and 1 base from J, with 12 bases between. This CDR3 region has 14 residues. CDR3 nucleotide sequence: TGCAGTGCTAGGAGCTCGGGCTCGAACACTGAAGCTTTCTTT. Protein sequence: CSARSSGSNTEAFF.

The genes are TRBV20-1 and TRBJ2-7; 9 bases fit TRBD1. This CDR3 has 12 amino acids. Germline assignment: CDR1 DFQATT and CDR2 SNEGSKA (reference sequence). Trimming at V came to 7 bases and at J to 6 bases, leaving 7 bases not matched to a gene. The CDR3 loop reads CSDPGQGTEQYF. The CDR3 DNA reads as TGCAGTGATCCGGGACAGGGAACCGAGCAGTACTTC.

This clonotype was observed at least ten times. V and J are TRBV6-1 and TRBJ2-7; D may match TRBD1 or TRBD2 (6 bases each). The germline V gene has CDR1 MNHNS and CDR2 SASEGT. The CDR3 covers 15 residues. V dropped 6 bases and J dropped 11 bases, with 26 bases sitting between them. The CDR3: CASSKQGRGSSLEYF. The CDR3 region has the DNA TGTGCCAGCAGCAAACAGGGACGGGGGTCCTCTCTTGAGTACTTC.

This clonotype was observed many times. This sequence may be a read error, since a much larger clone differs from it by one base. A read error is likely, as this CDR3 ends without the conserved phenylalanine or tryptophan. The chain is built from TRBV6-5 and TRBJ1-1; the match to TRBD1 covers 7 bases. With 4 bases clipped from V and 5 bases from J, the junction kept 1 base outside the gene matches. The CDR3 is made up of 12 amino acids. Germline CDR1 reads MNHEY; CDR2 reads SVGAGI. CDR3 in amino acids: CASSLQGTEAFL. In DNA, the CDR3 is TGTGCCAGCAGTTTACAGGGGACTGAAGCTTTCCTT.

The chain joins TRBV18 to TRBJ2-3; no reliable D call. Germline lookup yields CDR1 KGHSH and CDR2 LQKENI. V lost 3 bases, J lost 5 bases, and 9 bases lay in between. This CDR3 region has 13 residues. This CDR3 is CASSPRIGDTQYF. CDR3 coding DNA: TGTGCCAGCTCACCCAGGATCGGAGATACGCAGTATTTT.

The table lists this clonotype with many counts. The chain combines TRBV28 with TRBJ1-5, with D perhaps TRBD1 (6 bases). The V gene lost 5 bases and the J gene lost 4 bases, with 12 bases spanning the gap. Germline loops: CDR1 MDHEN, CDR2 SYDVKM. This CDR3 is 14 amino acids long. The CDR3 spells CASSPGGANQPQHF. The CDR3 DNA reads as TGTGCCAGCAGTCCTGGGGGCGCGAATCAGCCCCAGCATTTT.

This clonotype was detected ten times or more. The chain uses TRBV15 and TRBJ2-7, with TRBD2 identical over 12 bases. CDR3 length equals 15 residues. The germline CDR1 and CDR2 sequences are LNHNV and YYDKDF (reference sequence). After removal of 0 bases from V and 6 bases from J, the junction contained 3 bases not matched to a gene. The CDR3 loop is CATSRDLAGGIEQYF. CDR3 sequence (DNA): TGTGCCACCAGCAGAGACCTAGCGGGAGGGATCGAGCAGTACTTC.

A remark on this clonotype: This may come from a read error, since a much larger clone is one base off. This CDR3 fails to terminate in the conserved phenylalanine or tryptophan, so it likely reflects a read error. The genes are TRBV3-1 and TRBJ2-2; 7 nucleotides align to TRBD2. The CDR3 loop spans 15 amino acids. Trimming cost V 3 bases and J 4 bases; bases outside gene matches: 5. Germline V gene sequence: CDR1 LGHDT, CDR2 YNNKEL (reference sequence). The CDR3 is CASSHPLAPTGELFS. CDR3 bases: TGTGCCAGCAGCCACCCACTAGCGCCCACCGGGGAGCTGTTTTCT.

At least ten counts were recorded for this clonotype. The gene calls are TRBV2 and TRBJ1-5, with 8 bases identical to TRBD1. Germline loops: CDR1 SNHLY, CDR2 FYNNEI. The CDR3 is 15 amino acids. Unmatched junction bases numbered 6, after V lost 6 bases and J lost 2 bases. The CDR3 region has the DNA TGTGCCAGCAGCTCATCGACAGGGGGCAATCAGCCCCAGCATTTT. It is translated as CASSSSTGGNQPQHF. The full variable domain, rest sourced from reference TRBV2 and TRBJ1-5, is EPEVTQTPSHQVTQMGQEVILRCVPISNHLYFYWYRQILGQKVEFLVSFYNNEISEKSEIFDDQFSVERPDGSNFTLKIRSTKLEDSAMYFCASSSSTGGNQPQHFGDGTRLSIL.